This T cell receptor beta chain was identified during a study of T cells after yellow fever vaccination. Study-wide background: Low-cell-number fractions underwent preparation using SMART-Seq v4 Ultra Low Input.

The V end was cut by 6 bases, the J end by 2 bases, with 14 bases between. CDR1 is WSHSY and CDR2 is SAAADI in the germline V gene. This CDR3 spans 14 amino acids. Each CDR3 protein gets one entry after TCRdb re-called the 5' RACE reads with MiXCR. This table has about 360,000 distinct CDR3 sequences, 6.2% appearing once. This clonotype was detected only a few times. The clonotype comes from a man aged 25-40 years who received the YFV17D yellow fever vaccine. This specimen consisted of PBMCs, obtained 5 days after the yellow fever booster vaccination. The V call is TRBV10-2, the J call TRBJ2-7; D not resolved. The CDR3 region has the DNA TGCGCCAGCAGATCTTTTGTGAACACCTACGAGCAGTACTTC. Its protein is CASRSFVNTYEQYF.